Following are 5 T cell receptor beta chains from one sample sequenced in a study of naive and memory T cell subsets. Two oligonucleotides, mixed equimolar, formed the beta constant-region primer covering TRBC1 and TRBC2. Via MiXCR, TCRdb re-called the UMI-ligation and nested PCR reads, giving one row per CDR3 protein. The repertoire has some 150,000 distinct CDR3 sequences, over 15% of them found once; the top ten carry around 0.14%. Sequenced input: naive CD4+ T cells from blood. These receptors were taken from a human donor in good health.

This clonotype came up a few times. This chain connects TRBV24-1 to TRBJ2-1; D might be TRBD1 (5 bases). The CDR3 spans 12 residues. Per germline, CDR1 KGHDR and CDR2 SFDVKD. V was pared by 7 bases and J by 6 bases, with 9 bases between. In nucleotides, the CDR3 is TGTGCCACCAGCCAGGGTTCCAATGAGCAGTTCTTC. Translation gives CATSQGSNEQFF.

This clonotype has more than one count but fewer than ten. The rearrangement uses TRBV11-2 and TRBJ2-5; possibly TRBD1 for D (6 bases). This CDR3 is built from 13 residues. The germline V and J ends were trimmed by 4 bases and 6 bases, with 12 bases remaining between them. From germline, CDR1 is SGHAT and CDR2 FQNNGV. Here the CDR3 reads CASSSRDTQTQYF. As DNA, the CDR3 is TGTGCCAGCAGCTCTAGGGACACCCAGACCCAGTACTTC.

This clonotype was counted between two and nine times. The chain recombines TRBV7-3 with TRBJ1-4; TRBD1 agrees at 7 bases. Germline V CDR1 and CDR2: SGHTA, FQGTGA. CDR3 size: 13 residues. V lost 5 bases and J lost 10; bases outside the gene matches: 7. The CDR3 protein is CASSLNRGAKLFF. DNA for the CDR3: TGTGCCAGCAGCCTCAACAGGGGCGCAAAACTGTTTTTT.

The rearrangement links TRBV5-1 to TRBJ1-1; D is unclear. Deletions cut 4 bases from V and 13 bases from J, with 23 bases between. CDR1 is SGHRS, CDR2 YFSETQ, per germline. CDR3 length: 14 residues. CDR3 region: CASSEDGQARSGFF. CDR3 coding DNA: TGCGCCAGCAGCGAAGATGGGCAGGCCCGATCAGGTTTCTTT.

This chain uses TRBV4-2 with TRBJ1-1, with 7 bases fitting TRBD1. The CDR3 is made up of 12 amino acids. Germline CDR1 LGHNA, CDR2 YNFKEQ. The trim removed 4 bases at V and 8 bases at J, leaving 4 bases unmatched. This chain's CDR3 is CASSLQGSEAFF. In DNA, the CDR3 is TGTGCCAGCAGCCTACAGGGGTCGGAAGCTTTCTTT.